These 21 T cell receptor beta chains came from one sample sequenced in a study of control samples from healthy donors and cancer patients. Clones were sequenced by immunoSEQ multiplex PCR, and TCRdb holds only the in-frame ones, with some missing. The table shows 150,000 to 200,000 clones, with nearly 90% occurring only once. The sample comprised blood. These receptors all come from a woman between 45 and 65 years old in good health.

The V and J genes are TRBV4-2 and TRBJ2-2; the D is unclear. The ends were cut back, 0 bases at V and 5 bases at J, with 10 bases in the middle. The CDR3 extends over 15 amino acids. CDR1 and CDR2 from the germline V gene are LGHNA and YNFKEQ. The CDR3 coding sequence is TGTGCCAGCAGCCAAGATGTGCTGACAACCGGGGAGCTGTTTTTT. Amino acids: CASSQDVLTTGELFF.

This clone has just one count. The same CDR3 also results from other DNA sequences found in this sample. The V gene is TRBV6-2 or TRBV6-3, the J gene TRBJ2-1; no clear D gene. Trimming stripped 5 bases from V and 6 bases from J, with 5 bases between. CDR1 and CDR2 (germline): MNHEY, SVGEGT. The CDR3 has 11 residues. The CDR3 loop is CASSPLNEQFF. The DNA for the CDR3 is TGTGCCAGCAGTCCCCTCAATGAGCAGTTCTTC.

V is TRBV6-2 or TRBV6-3 and J is TRBJ2-1; D possibly corresponds to TRBD2 (6 bases). The CDR3 covers 15 residues. Trimming stripped 4 bases from V and 4 bases from J, with 14 bases between. Germline lookup yields CDR1 MNHEY and CDR2 SVGEGT. The CDR3 DNA reads as TGTGCCAGCAGTTCACTAGCCACCGTATACAATGAGCAGTTCTTC. Its translation: CASSSLATVYNEQFF.

V gene TRBV2 combines with J gene TRBJ2-2, with D possibly being TRBD2 (6 bases). Germline V CDR1 and CDR2: SNHLY, FYNNEI. There are 12 residues in the CDR3. Deletions cut 8 bases from V and 6 bases from J, with 10 bases between. CDR3 nucleotides: TGTGCCAGCGGAGGGGTTTCCGGGGAGCTGTTTTTT. Translation: CASGGVSGELFF.

This clone showed up just a few times. The chain carries TRBV2 and TRBJ2-1; 10 nucleotides agree with TRBD1. This CDR3 contains 12 residues. The V segment lost 6 bases and the J segment 12 bases; nucleotides outside the gene matches: 5. The germline gives CDR1 SNHLY, CDR2 FYNNEI. CDR3: CASRTGGAGQFF. The CDR3 region has the DNA TGTGCCAGCAGGACAGGGGGCGCCGGGCAGTTCTTC. The full variable domain, completed using reference TRBV2 and TRBJ2-1, is EPEVTQTPSHQVTQMGQEVILRCVPISNHLYFYWYRQILGQKVEFLVSFYNNEISEKSEIFDDQFSVERPDGSNFTLKIRSTKLEDSAMYFCASRTGGAGQFFGPGTRLTVL.

There are a few counts of this clone. The chain carries TRBV30 and TRBJ1-5, with 10 positions matching TRBD1. The V gene end was trimmed by 0 bases and the J gene end by 7 bases; junction bases not matched to a gene: 3. The CDR3 length is 14 residues. CDR1 is GTSNPN and CDR2 is SVGIG in the germline V gene (reference sequence). The DNA of the CDR3 is TGTGCCTGGAGTGTACTGACAGGGGGCCAGCCCCAGCATTTT. It yields the protein CAWSVLTGGQPQHF.

This chain links TRBV3-1 (or the pseudogene TRBV3-2) with TRBJ2-2; D gene unclear. There are 13 residues in the CDR3. The germline CDR1 and CDR2 sequences are LGHDT and YNNKEL (reference sequence). The V and J ends lost 2 bases and 5 bases respectively, with 6 bases between them. The CDR3 coding sequence is TGTGCCAGCAGCCAATTCGGGACCGGGGAGCTGTTTTTT. It specifies CASSQFGTGELFF.

This chain links TRBV19 with TRBJ2-1; unclear D gene. V was trimmed by 7 bases and J by 7 bases, leaving 14 bases between them. In germline, CDR1 is LNHDA, CDR2 SQIVND (reference sequence). The CDR3 has 13 residues. CDR3 in DNA: TGTGCCAGTACCCCCCGGGTTTCAAATGAGCAGTTCTTC. Amino acid sequence: CASTPRVSNEQFF.

V usage is TRBV5-6 and J usage is TRBJ1-1, with D unclear. Trimming left V 2 bases short and J 5 bases short, with 10 bases between. The CDR3 covers 13 residues. The germline V gene encodes CDR1 SGHDT and CDR2 YYEEEE. CDR3 DNA sequence: TGTGCCAGCAGCTTTCCGGGGAGGACTGAAGCTTTCTTT. Its protein product is CASSFPGRTEAFF.

The chain joins TRBV7-3 to TRBJ2-1; 8 bases agree with TRBD2. J gave up 6 bases and V 6 bases, and 10 bases lay outside the gene matches. This CDR3 is 15 amino acids long. Looked up from germline, CDR1 is SGHTA and CDR2 is FQGTGA. The CDR3 sequence is CASRRAGTSSNEQFF. DNA for the CDR3: TGTGCCAGCAGAAGGGCCGGGACTAGTTCCAATGAGCAGTTCTTC.

The chain carries TRBV6-5 and TRBJ2-7; D uncertain. The CDR3 extends over 13 amino acids. Germline loops: CDR1 MNHEY, CDR2 SVGAGI. V was cut by 2 bases and J by 3 bases, with 8 bases left in between. CDR3 amino acids: CASSYRPGYEQYF. CDR3 DNA sequence: TGTGCCAGCAGTTACCGTCCAGGCTACGAGCAGTACTTC.

The chain has TRBV29-1 and TRBJ1-5; tentative D call: TRBD1 (5 bases). The CDR3 covers 13 residues. The V gene lost 7 bases and the J gene lost 6 bases, with 16 bases spanning the gap. The V gene's germline CDR1 is SQVTM and CDR2 ANQGSEA. The CDR3 region is CSAGAGGGQPQHF. The DNA for the CDR3 is TGCAGCGCCGGGGCGGGGGGAGGTCAGCCCCAGCATTTT.

This chain joins TRBV24-1 and TRBJ2-2; no reliable D call. CDR1 KGHDR and CDR2 SFDVKD come from the germline V gene. The CDR3 loop spans 15 amino acids. Trimming stripped 3 bases from V and 2 bases from J, with 9 bases between. CDR3 bases: TGTGCCACCAGTGATCATCAACAAAACACCGGGGAGCTGTTTTTT. Protein product: CATSDHQQNTGELFF.

This chain links TRBV10-3 with TRBJ2-2, with 9 nucleotides matching TRBD2. The CDR3 is made up of 18 amino acids. V dropped 0 bases and J dropped 2; count of bases not matched to a gene: 7. Germline CDR1 reads ENHRY; CDR2 reads SYGVKD. CDR3 nucleotides: TGTGCCATCAGTGAGTCTGGCGGGAGGGTCCTCAACACCGGGGAGCTGTTTTTT. Its protein product is CAISESGGRVLNTGELFF.

Concerning this clone itself: Other DNA sequences in this sample translate to the same CDR3. V usage is TRBV5-1 and J usage is TRBJ2-1; no reliable D call. The CDR3 consists of 14 residues. The V and J ends lost 0 bases and 7 bases respectively, with 11 bases between them. Germline CDR1 is SGHRS and CDR2 is YFSETQ. The CDR3 region has the DNA TGCGCCAGCAGCTTGGGGGGTCGGCGGAATGAGCAGTTCTTC. Residues: CASSLGGRRNEQFF.

The V gene is TRBV4-3, the J gene TRBJ2-7; 12 nucleotides line up with TRBD2. Per the germline V gene, CDR1 is LGHNA and CDR2 is YSLEER. With V trimmed by 0 bases and J by 4 bases, 10 bases remained unmatched. This CDR3 has 18 amino acids. In DNA, the CDR3 is TGCGCCAGCAGCCAAGACGGATTCACTAGCGGGAGGCGGTACGAGCAGTACTTC. It encodes CASSQDGFTSGRRYEQYF.

This clone has only a few counts. The chain employs TRBV5-6 and TRBJ2-3; TRBD2 aligns across 11 bases. This CDR3 is 17 amino acids long. Germline loops: CDR1 SGHDT, CDR2 YYEEEE. The J segment lost 6 bases and the V segment lost 0 bases, leaving 9 bases of the junction unmatched. This CDR3 reads CASSLVLLAGGADTQYF. Written as DNA, the CDR3 is TGTGCCAGCAGCTTGGTCCTTCTAGCGGGGGGAGCGGATACGCAGTATTTT.

Details on this clone: The germline gene is not matched at one end of the junction; a read error may be the cause. DNA of the CDR3: TGTGCCAGCAGCCCCCTCGGAGGGCATCTGCTTTTT. It is translated as CASSPLGGHLLF. V is TRBV3-1 (or the pseudogene TRBV3-2) and J is TRBJ1-4, with unresolved D. This CDR3 has 12 residues. Germline V lookup: CDR1 LGHDT, CDR2 YNNKEL (reference sequence).

This chain links TRBV30 with TRBJ2-3; 7 nucleotides agree with TRBD1. V gave up 4 bases and J gave up 2 bases; unmatched junction bases: 9. CDR1 and CDR2 (germline): GTSNPN, SVGIG (reference sequence). The CDR3 is 15 residues long. The CDR3 is CAWNLPGGYTDTQYF. The CDR3 nucleotides read TGTGCCTGGAACTTACCAGGGGGATACACAGATACGCAGTATTTT. Variable domain in full (rest from reference TRBV30 and TRBJ2-3): SQTIHQWPATLVQPVGSPLSLECTVEGTSNPNLYWYRQAAGRGLQLLFYSVGIGQISSEVPQNLSASRPQDRQFILSSKKLLLSDSGFYLCAWNLPGGYTDTQYFGPGTRLTVL.

This clone appeared once. The chain employs TRBV30 and TRBJ2-7; D may be TRBD1 (7 bases). The germline gives CDR1 GTSNPN, CDR2 SVGIG (reference sequence). V was trimmed by 6 bases and J by 2 bases, leaving 20 bases between them. This CDR3 contains 15 residues. The CDR3 nucleotides are TGTGCCTGTCCAGCCGGGGGACAGTCAGCCTACGAGCAGTACTTC. Encoded protein: CACPAGGQSAYEQYF.

V gene TRBV9 combines with J gene TRBJ2-7; 7 bases are a match to TRBD1. This CDR3 comprises 14 residues. After removal of 3 bases from V and 4 bases from J, the junction contained 7 bases not matched to a gene. Germline loops: CDR1 SGDLS, CDR2 YYNGEE. CDR3 protein: CASSEGAQSYEQYF. CDR3 nucleotides: TGTGCCAGCAGCGAGGGGGCCCAGTCGTACGAGCAGTACTTC. The entire variable domain, with the rest obtained from reference TRBV9 and TRBJ2-7, is as follows: DSGVTQTPKHLITATGQRVTLRCSPRSGDLSVYWYQQSLDQGLQFLIQYYNGEERAKGNILERFSAQQFPDLHSELNLSSLELGDSALYFCASSEGAQSYEQYFGPGTRLTVT.